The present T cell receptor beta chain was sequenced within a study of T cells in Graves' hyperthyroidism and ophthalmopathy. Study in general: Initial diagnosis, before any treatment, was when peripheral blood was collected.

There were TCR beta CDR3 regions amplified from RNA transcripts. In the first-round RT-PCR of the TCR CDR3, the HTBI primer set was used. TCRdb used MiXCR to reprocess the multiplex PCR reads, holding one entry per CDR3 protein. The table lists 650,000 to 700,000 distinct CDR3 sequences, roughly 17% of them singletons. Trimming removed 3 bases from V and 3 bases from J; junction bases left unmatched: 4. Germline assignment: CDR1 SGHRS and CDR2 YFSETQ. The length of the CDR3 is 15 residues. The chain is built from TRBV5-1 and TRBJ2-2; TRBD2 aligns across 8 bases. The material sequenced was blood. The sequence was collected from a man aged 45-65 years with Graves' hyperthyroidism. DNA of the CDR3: TGCGCCAGCAGCTGGGCGGGGGGCGACACCGGGGAGCTGTTTTTT. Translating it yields CASSWAGGDTGELFF.